Following are 30 T cell receptor beta chains from one sample sequenced in a study of T cell changes during pregnancy in multiple sclerosis. The repertoire was sequenced with immunoSEQ multiplex PCR; TCRdb's copy has only in-frame clones and lacks some. The sample shows about 36,000 clones, around nine tenths of them seen only once. The specimen comprised CD8+ T cells from peripheral blood mononuclear cells, sampled in the third trimester of pregnancy. These TCRs come from a female donor with multiple sclerosis, enrolled in a pregnancy study.

The chain is built from TRBV19 and TRBJ2-5; 7 bases fit TRBD1. Germline V CDR1 and CDR2: LNHDA, SQIVND (reference sequence). The CDR3 contains 14 residues. Losses at the gene ends were 4 bases for V and 7 bases for J; bases not matched to a gene: 9. CDR3 loop: CASSTPGQFGTQYF. As DNA, the CDR3 is TGTGCCAGTAGTACCCCGGGACAGTTTGGGACCCAGTACTTC.

This chain uses TRBV7-9 with TRBJ1-1, with 7 bases identical to TRBD1. Germline V CDR1 and CDR2: SEHNR, FQNEAQ (reference sequence). The CDR3 has 12 residues. With 3 bases clipped from V and 8 bases from J, the junction kept 3 bases outside the gene matches. The CDR3 region is CASSLRGQEAFF. The CDR3 bases are TGTGCCAGCAGCTTGAGGGGACAGGAAGCTTTCTTT.

This clone was counted once. V and J are TRBV18 and TRBJ2-7, with 10 bases matching TRBD1. CDR1 is KGHSH, CDR2 LQKENI, per germline. The length of the CDR3 is 15 residues. J lost 3 bases, V lost 4 bases, and 6 bases had no gene match. In nucleotides, the CDR3 is TGTGCCAGCTCACTCGGGACAGGGGACCTCTACGAGCAGTACTTC. Its protein product is CASSLGTGDLYEQYF.

The V call is TRBV5-4, the J call TRBJ2-5; 13 positions match TRBD2. In germline, CDR1 is SGHNT, CDR2 YYREEE (reference sequence). After removal of 4 bases from V and 5 bases from J, the junction contained 17 bases not matched to a gene. This CDR3 has 19 residues. DNA for the CDR3: TGTGCCAGCAGCCAGACCCTCAATGGACTAGCGGGGGTGAGGGAGACCCAGTACTTC. Amino acids: CASSQTLNGLAGVRETQYF.

V usage is TRBV25-1 and J usage is TRBJ1-2; 7 bases agree with TRBD1. The CDR3 is 15 amino acids. The germline gives CDR1 MGHDK, CDR2 SYGVNS. J gave up 8 bases and V 4 bases, and 13 bases lay outside the gene matches. The CDR3 bases are TGTGCCAGCAGTGGGAGCGACAGGGTAACAGGGGGCTACACCTTC. Translated, it gives CASSGSDRVTGGYTF.

This chain links TRBV14 with TRBJ2-7, with 8 bases lining up with TRBD2. There are 15 residues in the CDR3. The germline V gene has CDR1 SGHDN and CDR2 FVKESK. The V and J ends lost 4 bases and 6 bases, in that order; junction bases with no gene match: 11. As DNA, the CDR3 is TGTGCCAGCAGCCTCCTTGCGGGACTAGTAGTCGAGCAGTACTTC. It specifies CASSLLAGLVVEQYF.

This rearrangement joins TRBV7-9 to TRBJ1-1, with 7 bases matching TRBD1. With V trimmed by 1 base and J by 7 bases, 3 bases remained unmatched. CDR1 is SEHNR and CDR2 is FQNEAQ in the germline V gene (reference sequence). The CDR3 has 13 amino acids. Written as DNA, the CDR3 is TGTGCCAGCAGCTTAGGGGACAGCGTTGAAGCTTTCTTT. It is translated as CASSLGDSVEAFF.

This clone was picked up a small number of times. V and J are TRBV4-1 and TRBJ1-5; D is undetermined. Trimming cost V 2 bases and J 1 base, with 9 bases left between them. The CDR3 runs 15 residues. Germline CDR1 is MGHRA and CDR2 is YSYEKL. The DNA of the CDR3 is TGCGCCAGCAGCCAACTAGGACTCAGCAATCAGCCCCAGCATTTT. This encodes CASSQLGLSNQPQHF.

V usage is TRBV19 and J usage is TRBJ1-6; D not resolved. The CDR3 covers 13 residues. Trimming took off 7 bases at V and 7 bases at J, with 11 bases between the two ends. Germline-derived CDR1 and CDR2 are LNHDA and SQIVND (reference sequence). The CDR3 here is CASTPARNSPLHF. DNA of the CDR3: TGTGCCAGTACCCCAGCGAGGAATTCACCCCTCCACTTT.

On this clone itself: One end of the junction varies from germline; a read error may be responsible. The chain has TRBV9 and TRBJ1-1; 7 bases are shared with TRBD1. Per the germline V gene, CDR1 is SGDLS and CDR2 is YYNGEE. There are 15 residues in the CDR3. CDR3 nucleotides: TGTGCCAGTAGCGTAGAAGGGACAGCGAACACTGAAGCTTTCTTT. Its protein product is CASSVEGTANTEAFF.

This rearrangement joins TRBV19 to TRBJ2-7, with D unclear. The V gene lost 3 bases and the J gene lost 0 bases, with 6 bases spanning the gap. The CDR3 spans 13 residues. Germline V CDR1 and CDR2: LNHDA, SQIVND (reference sequence). CDR3 region: CASSIQASYEQYF. The DNA of the CDR3 is TGTGCCAGTAGTATCCAGGCCTCCTACGAGCAGTACTTC.

The genes are TRBV6-1 and TRBJ1-1; TRBD1 aligns across 7 bases. Unmatched junction bases numbered 6, after V lost 6 bases and J lost 8 bases. This CDR3 has 12 residues. Germline V CDR1 and CDR2: MNHNS, SASEGT. The CDR3 nucleotides read TGTGCCAGCAGGACGACAGGGATGGAAGCTTTCTTT. Amino acid sequence: CASRTTGMEAFF.

The chain is built from TRBV2 and TRBJ2-7; possible D gene TRBD2, 6 bases. Trimming left V 4 bases short and J 7 bases short, with 17 bases between. The CDR3 loop spans 14 amino acids. From germline, CDR1 is SNHLY and CDR2 FYNNEI. The CDR3 DNA sequence: TGTGCCAGCAGTGTGGACTCCCTGGGGAGGGAGCAGTACTTC. Its protein is CASSVDSLGREQYF.

This sequence joins TRBV9 and TRBJ1-2; the D gene is possibly TRBD1 (5 bases). V lost 2 bases and J 4 bases, leaving 6 bases between the germline ends. The CDR3 covers 12 residues. From germline, CDR1 is SGDLS and CDR2 YYNGEE. The CDR3 here is CASSVGLYGYTF. CDR3 nucleotide sequence: TGTGCCAGCAGCGTGGGACTCTATGGCTACACCTTC.

This chain connects TRBV28 to TRBJ1-1, with 8 nucleotides matching TRBD1. After removal of 4 bases from V and 1 base from J, the junction contained 8 bases not matched to a gene. The CDR3 consists of 16 residues. The V gene's germline CDR1 is MDHEN and CDR2 SYDVKM. CDR3 loop: CASSSSRGLGNTEAFF. The CDR3 DNA reads TGTGCCAGCAGTTCCAGCAGGGGGCTGGGGAACACTGAAGCTTTCTTT. The full variable domain, completed using reference TRBV28 and TRBJ1-1, is DVKVTQSSRYLVKRTGEKVFLECVQDMDHENMFWYRQDPGLGLRLIYFSYDVKMKEKGDIPEGYSVSREKKERFSLILESASTNQTSMYLCASSSSRGLGNTEAFFGQGTRLTVV.

The V gene is TRBV9, the J gene TRBJ2-7; 7 bases match TRBD2. The length of the CDR3 is 14 residues. Trimming at V came to 4 bases and at J to 3 bases, leaving 7 bases not matched to a gene. Germline values: CDR1 SGDLS, CDR2 YYNGEE. The CDR3 protein is CASSTGRGDYEQYF. Written as DNA, the CDR3 is TGTGCCAGCAGCACCGGACGGGGGGACTACGAGCAGTACTTC.

The V gene is TRBV9, the J gene TRBJ2-7, with TRBD2 matching over 7 bases. Germline CDR1 is SGDLS and CDR2 is YYNGEE. CDR3 length: 15 amino acids. The ends lost 6 bases at V and 1 base at J; junction bases unmatched: 10. Here the CDR3 reads CASTPGTGGSYEQYF. CDR3 bases: TGTGCCAGCACCCCCGGGACGGGAGGTTCCTACGAGCAGTACTTC.

The chain is built from TRBV15 and TRBJ1-1, with TRBD1 as a possible D gene (5 bases). From germline, CDR1 is LNHNV and CDR2 YYDKDF (reference sequence). V was trimmed by 5 bases and J by 1 base, leaving 11 bases between them. The CDR3 extends over 14 amino acids. The CDR3 region is CATSLTTENTEAFF. CDR3 sequence (DNA): TGTGCCACCAGCCTTACGACAGAGAACACTGAAGCTTTCTTT.

This chain connects TRBV29-1 to TRBJ2-1, with 10 bases identical to TRBD2. Germline loops: CDR1 SQVTM, CDR2 ANQGSEA. The V segment lost 3 bases and the J segment 1 base; nucleotides outside the gene matches: 3. The CDR3 spans 15 residues. The CDR3: CSVEVLAGSYNEQFF. For the CDR3, the DNA is TGCAGCGTTGAGGTACTAGCGGGATCCTACAATGAGCAGTTCTTC.

The V call is TRBV9, the J call TRBJ2-2; 11 nucleotides align to TRBD2. V lost 1 base and J lost 6; bases outside the gene matches: 5. Germline V gene data show CDR1 as SGDLS and CDR2 as YYNGEE. The length of the CDR3 is 16 residues. Written as DNA, the CDR3 is TGTGCCAGCAGCGTATGGGCTAGCGGGGGGTCCGGGGAGCTGTTTTTT. This encodes CASSVWASGGSGELFF.

This rearrangement joins TRBV9 to TRBJ1-2, with a possible D match to TRBD1 (5 bases). V lost 3 bases, J lost 6 bases, and 21 bases lay in between. The germline V gene has CDR1 SGDLS and CDR2 YYNGEE. The CDR3 totals 16 residues. CDR3: CASSAPNPPGDHGYTF. The CDR3 coding sequence is TGTGCCAGCAGCGCCCCAAATCCGCCGGGGGACCATGGCTACACCTTC.

V and J are TRBV9 and TRBJ2-6; the D gene is possibly TRBD2 (8 bases). CDR1 and CDR2 from the germline V gene are SGDLS and YYNGEE. The CDR3 sequence is 19 residues long. The germline V and J ends were trimmed by 0 bases and 0 bases, with 16 bases remaining between them. The CDR3 nucleotides are TGTGCCAGCAGCGTAGAACGGGAGGGGGCCCGCTCTGGGGCCAACGTCCTGACTTTC. Its protein is CASSVEREGARSGANVLTF. Filled out from reference TRBV9 and TRBJ2-6, the complete variable domain reads DSGVTQTPKHLITATGQRVTLRCSPRSGDLSVYWYQQSLDQGLQFLIQYYNGEERAKGNILERFSAQQFPDLHSELNLSSLELGDSALYFCASSVEREGARSGANVLTFGAGSRLTVL.

The chain links TRBV7-6 to TRBJ2-5; 9 bases fit TRBD1. The ends lost 5 bases at V and 5 bases at J; junction bases unmatched: 6. The CDR3 has 14 amino acids. Per germline, CDR1 SGHVS and CDR2 FNYEAQ. The CDR3 loop is CASSATGGRETQYF. In nucleotides, the CDR3 is TGTGCCAGCAGCGCGACAGGGGGTCGGGAGACCCAGTACTTC. The full variable domain, its missing parts supplied by reference TRBV7-6 and TRBJ2-5, is GAGVSQSPRYKVTKRGQDVALRCDPISGHVSLYWYRQALGQGPEFLTYFNYEAQQDKSGLPNDRFSAERPEGSISTLTIQRTEQRDSAMYRCASSATGGRETQYFGPGTRLLVL.

The rearrangement links TRBV6-5 to TRBJ1-2; possible D gene TRBD1, 6 bases. Germline values: CDR1 MNHEY, CDR2 SVGAGI. This CDR3 has 12 residues. Between the trimmed V and J ends, which lost 8 bases and 8 bases, there was a span of 15 bases. CDR3 in amino acids: CASGGAGWGYTF. The DNA for the CDR3 is TGTGCCAGCGGGGGGGCAGGTTGGGGCTACACCTTC.

The chain couples TRBV5-1 to TRBJ2-2; D is undetermined. CDR1 is SGHRS, CDR2 YFSETQ, per germline. The CDR3 is 12 amino acids. V dropped 5 bases and J dropped 1 base, with 3 bases sitting between them. The CDR3: CASSLNTGELFF. CDR3 sequence (DNA): TGCGCCAGCAGTCTGAACACCGGGGAGCTGTTTTTT.

The DNA of the CDR3 is TGTGCCAGCAGTGAAGCGCGTCGGGGGAATCAGCCCCAGCATTTT. It translates to CASSEARRGNQPQHF. The chain joins TRBV6-1 to TRBJ1-5; tentative D call: TRBD1 (5 bases). Trimming pared 0 bases from V and 4 bases from J, leaving 10 bases between. CDR1 MNHNS and CDR2 SASEGT come from the germline V gene. This CDR3 is built from 15 residues.

The chain carries TRBV9 and TRBJ1-1, with D hard to call. The CDR3 has 12 residues. Per the germline V gene, CDR1 is SGDLS and CDR2 is YYNGEE. V was clipped by 3 bases and J by 6 bases, with 9 bases between them. Here the CDR3 reads CASSGANPEAFF. The CDR3 bases are TGTGCCAGCAGCGGGGCTAATCCTGAAGCTTTCTTT. Drawing the rest from reference TRBV9 and TRBJ1-1, the complete variable domain is DSGVTQTPKHLITATGQRVTLRCSPRSGDLSVYWYQQSLDQGLQFLIQYYNGEERAKGNILERFSAQQFPDLHSELNLSSLELGDSALYFCASSGANPEAFFGQGTRLTVV.

CDR3 protein: CASSPRDRVMYGYTF. The CDR3, as DNA: TGTGCCAGCAGCCCTCGGGACAGGGTTATGTATGGCTACACCTTC. This chain links TRBV7-9 with TRBJ1-2; 9 nucleotides agree with TRBD1. The CDR3 has 15 amino acids. Germline V gene sequence: CDR1 SEHNR, CDR2 FQNEAQ (reference sequence). Trimming removed 5 bases from V and 5 bases from J; junction bases left unmatched: 9. Looking up the rest from reference TRBV7-9 and TRBJ1-2 gives the full variable domain: DTGVSQNPRHKITKRGQNVTFRCDPISEHNRLYWYRQTLGQGPEFLTYFQNEAQLEKSRLLSDRFSAERPKGSFSTLEIQRTEQGDSAMYLCASSPRDRVMYGYTFGSGTRLTVV.

V usage is TRBV5-1 and J usage is TRBJ2-7, with 11 bases identical to TRBD2. The CDR3 is 14 amino acids. V shed 3 bases and J 2 bases; nucleotides not matched to a gene: 1. Per the germline V gene, CDR1 is SGHRS and CDR2 is YFSETQ. Here the CDR3 reads CASSSTSGTYEQYF. The CDR3, as DNA: TGCGCCAGCAGCTCGACTAGCGGGACCTACGAGCAGTACTTC.

The CDR3 loop is CASSPGMDYGQPQHF. The CDR3 DNA sequence: TGTGCCAGCAGTCCCGGGATGGACTATGGACAGCCCCAGCATTTT. This chain uses TRBV27 with TRBJ1-5; no clear D. Per germline, CDR1 MNHEY and CDR2 SMNVEV (reference sequence). The CDR3 covers 15 residues. Deletions cut 5 bases from V and 7 bases from J, with 18 bases between.